Ten or more counts support the clone carrying this TCR beta chain. Its cognate antigen is unknown. This sample is part of a study of blood T cells in healthy people across ages. Study-wide results and limits: As age increased, TCR beta diversity per million T cells fell in a roughly linear fashion.

The CDR3 has 13 residues. Per germline, CDR1 SQVTM and CDR2 ANQGSEA. Trimming pared 0 bases from V and 10 bases from J, leaving 13 bases between. Sample-barcoded 5' priming and a J-beta primer mix drove a second PCR of 7 to 11 cycles. From each sample, at least 3 million paired-end reads containing CDR3 were obtained. One entry per CDR3 protein results from TCRdb running MiXCR on the 5' RACE reads. The table shows over 950,000 distinct CDR3 sequences, with 35% to 45% occurring only once. J is TRBJ2-1 and V is TRBV29-1, with D possibly matching TRBD1 (5 bases). The receptor was derived from a young man in good health. The sequenced sample consisted of blood. Written as DNA, the CDR3 is TGCAGCGTTGAAGATGGCAGGGAATACGAGCAGTTCTTC. It specifies CSVEDGREYEQFF.